A selection of T cell receptor beta chains follows, all from one sample in a study of regulatory T cells in long-lasting Graves disease. TCRdb reprocessed the multiplex PCR reads via MiXCR and lists one record per CDR3 protein. This table holds some 470,000 distinct CDR3 sequences, 20% to 25% found once. Sample: peripheral blood mononuclear cells (PBMCs), taken when the disease was refractory, from a patient treated with antithyroid drugs. The origin of the receptors is a female donor with Graves disease. The CDR3 runs from the conserved cysteine through the conserved F or W. Where a row states a size, it is once, few, many or the class of an expanded clone; other rows omit it.

15 NA TRBJ1-1 TRBV5-1 CASSLRDSLNTEAFF
14 NA TRBJ1-6 TRBV5-5 CASSPGLNSSPLHF
14 many TRBJ1-2 TRBV6-1 CASSVLLGRTGYTF
15 NA TRBJ1-2 TRBV20-1 CSANGREGQGGGYTF
13 once TRBJ1-5 TRBV20-1 CSASIDRVQPQHF
16 NA TRBJ1-1 TRBV6-5 CASSYPTPGVNTEAFF
15 NA TRBJ2-7 TRBV9 CASSQRASAIYEQYF
15 NA TRBJ1-1 TRBV20-1 CSALQGARPNGEAFF
15 many TRBJ1-5 TRBV19 CASSITGGGNQPQHF
15 NA TRBJ1-5 TRBV9 CASSVGYGIGQPQHF
13 few TRBJ2-7 TRBV27 CASSPRSTYEQYF
15 few TRBJ2-2 TRBV10-3 CAISGDGENTGELFF
13 NA TRBJ2-6 TRBV12-3/TRBV12-4 CASASFGANVLTF
14 many TRBJ2-4 TRBV12-3/TRBV12-4 CASRISGQLDIQYF
16 NA TRBJ2-5 TRBV7-7 CASSHRYTRERETQYF
15 once TRBJ2-1 TRBV9 CASSIRDTPYNEQFF
16 NA TRBJ2-2 TRBV3-1 CASSQDWVANTGELFF
12 many TRBJ1-5 TRBV6-1 CATRSSNQPQHF
13 NA TRBJ2-7 TRBV15 CATSNRGWDEEYF
13 few TRBJ2-2 TRBV6-1 CASSVPGTGELFF
14 NA TRBJ2-1 TRBV18 CASSPMREYNEQFF
12 many TRBJ2-7 TRBV29-1 CSVRQGSQEQYF